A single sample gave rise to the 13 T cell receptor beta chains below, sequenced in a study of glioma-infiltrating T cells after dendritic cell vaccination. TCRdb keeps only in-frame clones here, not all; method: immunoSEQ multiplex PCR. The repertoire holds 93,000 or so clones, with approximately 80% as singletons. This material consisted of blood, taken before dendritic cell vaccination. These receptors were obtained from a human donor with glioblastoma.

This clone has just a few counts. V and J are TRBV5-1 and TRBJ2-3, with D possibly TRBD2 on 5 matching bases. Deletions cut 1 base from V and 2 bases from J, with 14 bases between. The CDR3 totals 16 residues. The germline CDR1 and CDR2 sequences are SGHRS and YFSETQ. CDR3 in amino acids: CASSLRVGEVTDTQYF. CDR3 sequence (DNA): TGCGCCAGCAGCTTGCGGGTGGGAGAGGTCACAGATACGCAGTATTTT.

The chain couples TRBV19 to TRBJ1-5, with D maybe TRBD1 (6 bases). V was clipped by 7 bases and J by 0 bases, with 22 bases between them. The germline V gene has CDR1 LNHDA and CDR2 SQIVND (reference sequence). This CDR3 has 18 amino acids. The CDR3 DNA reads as TGTGCCAGTACCTCCAGGAGACAGGTCCTAAATAGCAATCAGCCCCAGCATTTT. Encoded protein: CASTSRRQVLNSNQPQHF.

The CDR3, as DNA: TGTGCCAGCAGTGAAGGAGCGGGAGAGATCAATGAGCAGTTCTTC. Its translation: CASSEGAGEINEQFF. The chain joins TRBV2 to TRBJ2-1, with 8 bases fitting TRBD2. Germline V gene lookup returns CDR1 SNHLY and CDR2 FYNNEI. V lost 1 base to trimming and J lost 6 bases; unmatched junction nucleotides: 5. There are 15 residues in the CDR3.

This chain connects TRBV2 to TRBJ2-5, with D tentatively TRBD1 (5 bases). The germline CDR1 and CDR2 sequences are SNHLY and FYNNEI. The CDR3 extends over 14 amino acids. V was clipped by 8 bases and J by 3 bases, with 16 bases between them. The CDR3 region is CASRLTTVEETQYF. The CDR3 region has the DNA TGTGCCAGCCGCTTAACGACAGTGGAAGAGACCCAGTACTTC.

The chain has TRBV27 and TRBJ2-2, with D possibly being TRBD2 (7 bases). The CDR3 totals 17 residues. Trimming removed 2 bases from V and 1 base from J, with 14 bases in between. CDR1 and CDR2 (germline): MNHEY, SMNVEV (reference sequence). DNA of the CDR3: TGTGCCAGCAGTTTAGTTTGGGGGGGCCTGAACACCGGGGAGCTGTTTTTT. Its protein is CASSLVWGGLNTGELFF.

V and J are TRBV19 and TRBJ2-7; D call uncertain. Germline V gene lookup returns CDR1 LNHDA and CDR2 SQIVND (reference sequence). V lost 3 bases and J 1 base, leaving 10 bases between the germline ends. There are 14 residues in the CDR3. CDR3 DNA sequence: TGTGCCAGTAGTATTGGCCCCAGGTCCTACGAGCAGTACTTC. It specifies CASSIGPRSYEQYF.

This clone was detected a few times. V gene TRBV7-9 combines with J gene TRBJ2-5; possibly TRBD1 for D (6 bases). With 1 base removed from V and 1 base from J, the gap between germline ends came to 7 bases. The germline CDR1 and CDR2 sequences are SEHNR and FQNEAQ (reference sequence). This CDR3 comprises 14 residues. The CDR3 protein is CASSLGTVQETQYF. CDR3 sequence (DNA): TGTGCCAGCAGCTTAGGGACAGTCCAAGAGACCCAGTACTTC.

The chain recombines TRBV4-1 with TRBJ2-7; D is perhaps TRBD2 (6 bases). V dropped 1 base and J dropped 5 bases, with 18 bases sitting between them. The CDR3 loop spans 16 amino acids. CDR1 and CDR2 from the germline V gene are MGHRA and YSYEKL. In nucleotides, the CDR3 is TGCGCCAGCAGCCAAGTTTTGCGGGAAACCAGGCACGAGCAGTACTTC. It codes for CASSQVLRETRHEQYF.

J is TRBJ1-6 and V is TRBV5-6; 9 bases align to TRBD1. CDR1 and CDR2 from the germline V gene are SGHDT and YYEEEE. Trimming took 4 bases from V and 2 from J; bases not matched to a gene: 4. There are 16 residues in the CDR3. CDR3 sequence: CASSRQGGPYNSPLHF. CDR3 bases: TGTGCCAGCAGCCGACAGGGGGGACCCTATAATTCACCCCTCCACTTT.

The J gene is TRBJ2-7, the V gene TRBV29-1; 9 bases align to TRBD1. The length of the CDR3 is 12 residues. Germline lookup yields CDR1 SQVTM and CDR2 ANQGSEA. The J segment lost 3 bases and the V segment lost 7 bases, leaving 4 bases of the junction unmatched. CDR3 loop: CSGGTGYYEQYF. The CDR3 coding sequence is TGCAGCGGGGGGACAGGGTACTACGAGCAGTACTTC.

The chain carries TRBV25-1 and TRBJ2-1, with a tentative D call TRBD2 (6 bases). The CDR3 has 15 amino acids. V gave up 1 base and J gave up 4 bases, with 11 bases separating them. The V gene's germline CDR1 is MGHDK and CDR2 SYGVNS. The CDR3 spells CASSELGGTYNEQFF. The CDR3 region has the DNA TGTGCCAGCAGTGAATTAGGAGGGACTTACAATGAGCAGTTCTTC.

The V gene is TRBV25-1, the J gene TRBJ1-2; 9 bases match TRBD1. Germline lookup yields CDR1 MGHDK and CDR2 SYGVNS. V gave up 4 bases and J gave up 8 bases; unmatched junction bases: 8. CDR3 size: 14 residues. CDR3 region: CASSGRTGATGYTF. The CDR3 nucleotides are TGTGCCAGCAGTGGTCGGACAGGGGCGACGGGCTACACCTTC.

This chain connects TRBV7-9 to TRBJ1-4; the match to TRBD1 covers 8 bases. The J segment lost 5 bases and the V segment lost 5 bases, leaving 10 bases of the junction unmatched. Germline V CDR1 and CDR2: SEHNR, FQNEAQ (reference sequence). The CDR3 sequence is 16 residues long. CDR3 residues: CASSRPIGTGNEKLFF. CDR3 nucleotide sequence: TGTGCCAGCAGCCGGCCAATCGGGACAGGAAATGAAAAACTGTTTTTT.